The TCR beta chain described here comes from a study of blood T cells in healthy people across ages (dated by TCRdb to the mid-2010s). Study-level background: In model experiments, roughly one uniquely barcoded TCR beta cDNA molecule per two T cells was captured by template switching. Age-related changes in TCR beta repertoire diversity were measured in the study by deep sequencing normalized with unique cDNA molecular identifiers. Donors were grouped into four age groups: young (average roughly 17 years), middle-aged (less than 40), aged (approximately 67) and long-lived (just over 80). The study analyzed two additional independent replicas of 1 million unique cDNA reads from the same blood draw for two donors, one aged 18 to 30 and one aged 80 or older.

V ends up 5 bases short and J 3 bases short, with an unmatched junction base count of 3. The CDR3 spans 13 residues, from the cysteine through the phenylalanine. The only DNA kept is the CDR3, 39 bases in frame from the first base. Based on the germline V gene (reference sequence), the CDR1 and CDR2 sequences are MNHNY and SVGAGI. Overall study results and their limits: Estimates of total diversity based on one million sequenced T cells were regarded as lower bounds and as underestimates. A strong correlation was found between observed TCR beta diversity and the percentage of naive T cells measured by flow cytometry. Observed TCR beta diversity per million T cells fell roughly linearly with age, and a significant reduction was already apparent by age roughly 41. Compared with the aged group, more naive CD4+ T cells, fewer expanded clones and increased TCR diversity were shown by the long-lived group, suggesting age selection. Because profiling used bulk unsorted PBMCs, naive and antigen-experienced compartments could not be compared conclusively. Because donor CMV infection status was unknown, age-related changes in expanded clonotypes were potentially confounded.

Donors were 39 systemically healthy Caucasian individuals from Russia aged about 6 to 100 years. Approximately 9.3 milliliters of peripheral blood were collected from each donor into EDTA-treated Vacutainer tubes. Ficoll-Paque density-gradient centrifugation was used to isolate PBMCs, with at least 7 million per sample. Total RNA, at least 5.5 micrograms per sample, was extracted from PBMCs with Trizol reagent. Naive CD45RAhigh/CD27high T cell percentages were measured by flow cytometry on a PBMC aliquot from every donor. Libraries were prepared through 5' RACE. The run used an Illumina HiSeq 2500. A second roughly 7 to 11 cycle PCR used a sample-barcoded 5' primer and a J-beta primer mix. A unique molecular identifier was introduced onto each TCR beta cDNA molecule by a template-switch 5' adaptor carrying 12 random nucleotides. Each sample yielded at least 2.5 million CDR3-containing paired-end reads. All of the RNA was converted into first-strand cDNA using the Mint cDNA synthesis kit, with a TRBC-specific oligonucleotide serving as the primer. Following uracil-DNA glycosylase treatment, all cDNA underwent a first 18-cycle PCR with the universal primers M1SS and BC2_uni_R. The source study handled its data this way. Each sample was normalized by randomly selecting 1 million high-quality reads, each carrying a distinct molecular identifier. Instead of being binned into consensus sequences, reads with shared molecular identifiers were discarded. MiTCR, set to a Q25 quality threshold and the strictest error-elimination algorithm, was used for CDR3 identification, clonotype clustering and error correction. Lower-bound total TCR beta diversity was estimated with a nonparametric unseen species model using Euler transformation. TCRdb ran its own pipeline on the public reads, namely fastp trimming at Q25 and MiXCR clone calling, and kept in-frame beta chains. Merged by CDR3 protein, the rows form single entries marked with the most common genes and DNA. It is TCRdb's table, rather than the study itself, that gives the V and J calls and clone size. The sample profile shows roughly 1 million distinct CDR3 sequences; approximately 25% of them were found once. The ten largest make up 0.65% to 0.75% of the sample.

With respect to this clonotype: Its binding antigen is unknown. The record has no base qualities; no much larger clone is one base away.

The sample also formed part of further work on T cells of mothers and their children. Drawing on the second study: Nine systemically healthy Caucasian individuals served as donors, namely three mothers together with their six children. cDNA synthesis consumed the entire amount of extracted RNA, loaded at around 1.4 ug RNA in each 15 ul reaction. Sample barcodes and 2-4 random nucleotides were added via the M1S primer in the second PCR. Over 8.5 million TCR beta CDR3 reads were obtained for each mother, and approximately 2.9 million reads were obtained for each child. TCR recombination output is similarly shaped by thymic selection in related and unrelated pairs, with a minor effect exerted by inherited differences. Normalized repertoire overlap in related mother-child pairs was always slightly higher than in unrelated mother-child pairs, but the difference was never significant. No persistent microchimeric T cell clones were found, with a detection sensitivity of around 100 clones per million clonotypes. The study used deep NGS to compare TCR beta repertoires of mothers and children, seeking features distinguishing related mother-child pairs from unrelated individuals. Mothers averaged about 40 +/- 4 years of age and children averaged roughly 12 +/- 4 years. After adapters were ligated using NEBNext reagents, the libraries underwent 100+100 nt paired-end sequencing on an Illumina HiSeq 2000. Mother and child libraries were prepared a month apart and sequenced in separate runs to prevent cross-contamination. For each donor, somewhere between roughly 500,000 and 2,100,000 distinct TCR beta clonotypes were identified. Naive TCR beta clonotypes were estimated from low-frequency clonotypes matched to each donor's FACS-determined naive share, without sorting.

Sequencing was performed on blood. The source is a girl between 2 and 10 years old in good health. The rearrangement combines TRBV6-6 with TRBJ2-5; 7 of the junction bases match TRBD2. The DNA is TGTGCCAGCAGTCGGGGGGTGGAAGAGACCCAGTACTTC. Its translation is CASSRGVEETQYF.